This T cell receptor beta chain came from a study of CD8 T cells in Susac syndrome. An input of about 0.45 to 1 ug of RNA was subjected to reverse transcription using random hexamers. TCRdb redid the calling of the immunoSEQ multiplex PCR reads with MiXCR, one entry per CDR3 protein. The sample contains about 160,000 distinct CDR3 sequences, approximately 95% of which appear only once. There are 12 residues in the CDR3. The V end was cut by 5 bases, the J end by 6 bases, with 10 bases between. Germline V gives CDR1 SGHTA, CDR2 FQGNSA. Sequenced input: CD4+ T cells from PBMCs. The TCR comes from a human donor with multiple sclerosis. The rearrangement joins TRBV7-2 to TRBJ1-1, with D unresolved. CDR3 amino acids: CASSPYQAEAFF. The CDR3, as DNA: TGTGCCAGCAGCCCCTATCAGGCTGAAGCTTTCTTT.